What follows is one TCR beta chain and its context. The antigen it binds to is not known. Per-base qualities were not stored, and no clone one base away is much larger. Patients with autoimmune disease history or receiving systemic immunosuppression were excluded from the trial. In every dose cohort, peripheral blood was drawn for TCR sequencing at baseline, cycle 4 day 1, and cycle 7 day 1. The samples were taken from a phase I, first-in-human, multicenter, open-label dose-escalation trial of ivuxolimab. The trial enrolled adults with locally advanced or metastatic head and neck squamous cell, hepatocellular, melanoma or renal cell carcinoma. Before TCR sequencing, CD4+ and CD8+ T cells were separately sorted from peripheral blood. This sample was included in a study of OX40 agonist ivuxolimab in advanced cancers. Notes on the research overall: Ivuxolimab was a fully human IgG2 agonistic monoclonal antibody targeting the costimulatory receptor OX40 (CD134). Intravenous ivuxolimab was administered to patients every 2 weeks at six dose levels: 0.01, 0.1, 0.3, 1.5, 3 and 10 mg/kg. Of the roughly 51 patients in dose escalation, 19 had hepatocellular carcinoma, approximately 15 had melanoma, 9 had renal cell carcinoma and 9 had head and neck cancer. In the dose-escalation cohort, about four fifths of patients were male, and the mean age was 60 years with a range of roughly 23 to 90. Prior anti-PD-1, anti-PD-L1 or anti-CTLA-4 therapy was permitted, and checkpoint inhibitors had been received by about 36% of dose-escalation patients. Partial responses occurred in three dose-escalation patients, of whom one had hepatocellular carcinoma and two had cutaneous melanoma. Peripheral TCRbeta sequencing was intended to test whether TCR sequence diversity was altered and clonal T-cell expansion was caused by ivuxolimab. The paper describes the monotherapy dose-escalation part (N ≈ 50 patients) of the phase I trial of ivuxolimab. Here is what the overall study found, with its caveats: On average, CD8+ T cells showed more expanded clones than CD4+ T cells after ivuxolimab. Partial responders in the 0.1-3.0 mg/kg groups had among the lowest normalized peripheral clonal expansion, especially among CD8+ T cells. At doses of 0.1 to 3.0 mg/kg, clonal expansion of both CD4+ and CD8+ T cells in blood was seen between baseline and week 6. Antigen specificity was not determined for the clonally expanded peripheral T cells. Low levels of normalized T-cell clonal expansion were also seen in some nonresponding patients.

For sequencing of the TCRbeta CDR3 region, genomic DNA was extracted from the sorted cells. The immunoSEQ Assay was used to sequence the TCRbeta CDR3 regions. TCRdb mirrors the immuneACCESS table, restricted to in-frame sequences. Some clones are absent from its copies; in checked studies, under half trace to an unresolved V gene, and the reason for the others is unknown. The sample has tens of thousands of clones on record, roughly nine tenths of them singletons. The top ten hold 2.5% to 3% of the sample. Between the V and J ends, shortened by 7 bases and 1 base respectively, the junction contains 16 bases. The CDR3 covers 15 residues, taking in both the cysteine and the phenylalanine. The sequence is cut down to CDR3 DNA, 45 bases in frame from base 1. CDR1 and CDR2, looked up from the germline V gene (reference sequence), are LNHDA and SQIVND.

The sequence joins TRBV19 to TRBJ1-1, with the D gene not confidently named. Sequences were derived from CD4+ or CD8+ T cells sorted from blood, sampled in a trial of the OX40 agonist ivuxolimab. This sequence was found in an adult with an advanced solid tumor such as melanoma, head and neck, liver or kidney cancer. This receptor carries the CDR3 CASTDNRRGNTEAFF. The nucleotide sequence is TGTGCCAGTACCGACAACCGGCGGGGGAACACTGAAGCTTTCTTT.